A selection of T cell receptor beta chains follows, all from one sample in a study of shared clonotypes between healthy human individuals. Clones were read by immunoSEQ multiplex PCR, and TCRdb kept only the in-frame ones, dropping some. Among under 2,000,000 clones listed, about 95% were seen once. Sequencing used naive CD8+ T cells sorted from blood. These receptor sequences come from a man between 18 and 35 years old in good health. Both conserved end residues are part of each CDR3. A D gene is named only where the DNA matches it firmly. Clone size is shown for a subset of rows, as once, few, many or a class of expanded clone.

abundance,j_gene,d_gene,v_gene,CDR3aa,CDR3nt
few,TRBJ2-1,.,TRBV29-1,CSSFPGVYNEQFF,TGCAGTAGCTTCCCGGGCGTATATAATGAGCAGTTCTTC
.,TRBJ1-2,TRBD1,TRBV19,CASSIGGQDYGYTF,TGTGCCAGTAGTATCGGGGGACAGGATTATGGCTACACCTTC
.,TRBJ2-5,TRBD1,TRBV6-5,CASSYGTGYAETQYF,TGTGCCAGCAGTTACGGGACAGGGTATGCAGAGACCCAGTACTTC
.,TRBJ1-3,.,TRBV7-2,CASSLDWGSGNTIYF,TGTGCCAGCAGCTTAGACTGGGGCTCTGGAAACACCATATATTTT
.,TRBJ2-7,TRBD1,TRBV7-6,CASSWNTGGGNEQYF,TGTGCCAGCAGCTGGAACACAGGGGGAGGAAACGAGCAGTACTTC
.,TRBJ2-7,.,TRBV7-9,CATDREDYEQYF,TGTGCCACCGACAGGGAGGACTACGAGCAGTACTTC
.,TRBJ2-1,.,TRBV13,CASSLSAEQFF,TGTGCCAGCAGCCTAAGTGCGGAGCAGTTCTTC
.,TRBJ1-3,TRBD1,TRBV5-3,CARSLRGGPLSGNTIYF,TGTGCCAGAAGCTTAAGAGGGGGCCCCCTCTCTGGAAACACCATATATTTT
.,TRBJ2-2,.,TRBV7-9,CASSSTGTVNTGELFF,TGTGCCAGCAGCTCAACCGGGACGGTGAACACCGGGGAGCTGTTTTTT
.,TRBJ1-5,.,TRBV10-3,CAISEAQGQQPQHF,TGTGCCATCAGTGAGGCACAGGGTCAACAGCCCCAGCATTTT
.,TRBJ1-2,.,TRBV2,CASSTPGIYGYTF,TGTGCCAGCAGTACCCCAGGGATCTATGGCTACACCTTC
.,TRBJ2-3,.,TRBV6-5,CASSSRVSTDTQYF,TGTGCCAGCAGTTCTCGGGTCTCCACAGATACGCAGTATTTT
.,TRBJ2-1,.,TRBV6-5,CASSLGLGYNEQFF,TGTGCCAGCAGTTTAGGACTGGGGTACAATGAGCAGTTCTTC
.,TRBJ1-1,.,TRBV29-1,CSALANTEAFF,TGCAGCGCACTGGCAAACACTGAAGCTTTCTTT
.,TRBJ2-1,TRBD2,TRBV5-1,CASSPPRSGGESGNEQFF,TGCGCCAGCAGCCCTCCCCGGAGCGGGGGCGAATCGGGCAATGAGCAGTTCTTC
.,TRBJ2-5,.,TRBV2,CATAAVGETQYF,TGTGCCACCGCTGCGGTCGGGGAGACCCAGTACTTC
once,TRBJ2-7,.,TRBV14,CASSQAPRTPREQYF,TGTGCCAGCAGCCAAGCCCCCAGGACCCCTCGTGAGCAGTACTTC